The 10 T cell receptor beta chains presented below share a single source sample, sequenced in a study of blood T cell repertoires in COVID-19. Data came from immunoSEQ multiplex PCR; TCRdb stores just in-frame clones and leaves some out. The data hold about 150,000 clones, with around nine tenths observed a single time. The sequencing input was peripheral blood. Receptor source: a human donor in a cohort sampled during active COVID-19.

J is TRBJ1-2 and V is TRBV5-8, with TRBD1 identical over 12 bases. The CDR3 is 19 residues long. V trimming: 1 base; J trimming: 1 base; junction bases outside the gene matches: 11. Germline CDR1 SGHTS, CDR2 YDEGEE. CDR3 loop: CASSLFGGTGGEFNYGYTF. As DNA, the CDR3 is TGTGCCAGCAGCTTGTTTGGGGGGACAGGGGGCGAATTTAACTATGGCTACACCTTC.

The V and J genes are TRBV30 and TRBJ2-3, with D perhaps TRBD1 (6 bases). Trimming pared 2 bases from V and 2 bases from J, leaving 11 bases between. This CDR3 is built from 14 residues. Germline lookup yields CDR1 GTSNPN and CDR2 SVGIG (reference sequence). The CDR3 DNA sequence: TGTGCCTGGAGTTTATTGGGACACACAGATACGCAGTATTTT. As protein: CAWSLLGHTDTQYF.

This clone was seen once. The V call is TRBV7-2, the J call TRBJ1-5; D unclear. The CDR3 has 16 amino acids. Germline assignment: CDR1 SGHTA and CDR2 FQGNSA. V lost 2 bases, J lost 0 bases, and 11 bases lay in between. The CDR3 reads CASSLFGSDSNQPQHF. The CDR3 region has the DNA TGTGCCAGCAGCTTATTCGGCAGCGATAGCAATCAGCCCCAGCATTTT. Based on the CDR3 plus reference TRBV7-2 and TRBJ1-5, the full variable domain is GAGVSQSPSNKVTEKGKDVELRCDPISGHTALYWYRQSLGQGLEFLIYFQGNSAPDKSGLPSDRFSAERTGGSVSTLTIQRTQQEDSAVYLCASSLFGSDSNQPQHFGDGTRLSIL.

The genes are TRBV7-8 and TRBJ1-5, with 8 bases fitting TRBD1. There are 15 residues in the CDR3. Germline CDR1 and CDR2: SGHVS and FQNEAQ. The CDR3 DNA reads TGTGCGAGGGAAGACAGGGGCTTGAGCAATCAGCCCCAGCATTTT. Encoded protein: CAREDRGLSNQPQHF.

This clone was detected a few times. The chain's CDR3 is CASSLEGDRGGYEQYF. The CDR3 nucleotides are TGTGCCAGCAGCTTGGAAGGGGACAGGGGAGGCTACGAGCAGTACTTC. The chain employs TRBV5-4 and TRBJ2-7, with 10 bases aligning to TRBD1. V was clipped by 0 bases and J by 3 bases; unmatched bases: 6. CDR1 SGHNT and CDR2 YYREEE come from the germline V gene (reference sequence). The CDR3 contains 16 residues.

The rearrangement uses TRBV6-5 and TRBJ1-5, with D hard to call. The length of the CDR3 is 14 residues. Germline CDR1 reads MNHEY; CDR2 reads SVGAGI. V lost 5 bases and J 9 bases, leaving 17 bases between the germline ends. CDR3 sequence reads: CASSPNRNRGPQHF. In nucleotides, the CDR3 is TGTGCCAGCAGTCCAAACCGAAACCGGGGGCCCCAGCATTTT.

The rearrangement uses TRBV7-9 and TRBJ2-5; 9 positions match TRBD2. CDR1 and CDR2 (germline): SEHNR, FQNEAQ (reference sequence). This CDR3 contains 17 residues. Unmatched junction bases numbered 13, after V lost 3 bases and J lost 5 bases. The CDR3: CASSLPDLAGVGETQYF. The CDR3 DNA is TGTGCCAGCAGCTTGCCCGATTTAGCGGGGGTTGGGGAGACCCAGTACTTC.

The chain combines TRBV10-3 with TRBJ2-3; 10 nucleotides line up with TRBD2. J gave up 3 bases and V 10 bases, and 10 bases lay outside the gene matches. Per the germline V gene, CDR1 is ENHRY and CDR2 is SYGVKD. This CDR3 spans 15 amino acids. CDR3 DNA: TGTGCCACCAGCCCCAGCGGGGGGGGTACAGATACGCAGTATTTT. It yields the protein CATSPSGGGTDTQYF.

CDR3 nucleotides: TGTGCCAGTCACCACAGGGAAGTAAGCACCTTC. This sequence encodes CASHHREVSTF. The rearrangement joins TRBV19 to TRBJ1-2; weak D call: TRBD1 (6 bases). The CDR3 length is 11 residues. V lost 8 bases and J 13 bases, leaving 17 bases between the germline ends. The V gene's germline CDR1 is LNHDA and CDR2 SQIVND (reference sequence).

This clone has just one count. This chain's CDR3 is CASSLGPSGTGDGYTF. Here the CDR3 DNA reads TGTGCCAGCAGCTTGGGTCCTTCCGGGACAGGGGATGGCTACACCTTC. The chain is built from TRBV5-4 and TRBJ1-2, with 10 bases that match TRBD1. The CDR3 consists of 16 residues. CDR1 is SGHNT and CDR2 is YYREEE in the germline V gene (reference sequence). The V gene end was trimmed by 0 bases and the J gene end by 6 bases; junction bases not matched to a gene: 8.